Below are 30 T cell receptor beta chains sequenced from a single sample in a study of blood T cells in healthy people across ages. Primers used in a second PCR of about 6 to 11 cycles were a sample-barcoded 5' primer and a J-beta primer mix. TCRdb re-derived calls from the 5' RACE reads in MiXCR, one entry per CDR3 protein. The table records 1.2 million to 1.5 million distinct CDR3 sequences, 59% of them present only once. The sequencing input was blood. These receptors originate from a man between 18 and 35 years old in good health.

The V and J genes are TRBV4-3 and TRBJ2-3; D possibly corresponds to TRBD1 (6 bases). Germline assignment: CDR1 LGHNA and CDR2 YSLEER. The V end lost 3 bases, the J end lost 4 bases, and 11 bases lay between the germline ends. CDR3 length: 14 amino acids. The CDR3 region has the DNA TGCGCCAGCAGCCATCAGACAGGAGCAGATACGCAGTATTTT. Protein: CASSHQTGADTQYF.

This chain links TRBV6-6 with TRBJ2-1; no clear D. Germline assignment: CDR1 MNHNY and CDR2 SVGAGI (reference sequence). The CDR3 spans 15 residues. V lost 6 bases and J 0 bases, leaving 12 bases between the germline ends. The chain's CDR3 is CASRQHRSSYNEQFF. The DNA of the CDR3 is TGTGCCAGCAGACAACACAGAAGCTCCTACAATGAGCAGTTCTTC.

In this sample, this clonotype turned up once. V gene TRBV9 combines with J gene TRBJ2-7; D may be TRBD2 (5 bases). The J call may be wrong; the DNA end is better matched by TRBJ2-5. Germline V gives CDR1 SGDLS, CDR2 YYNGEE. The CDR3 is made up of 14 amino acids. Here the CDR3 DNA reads TGTGCCAGCAGCGTCTCCGCGGGTTCTCAGACCCAGTACTTC. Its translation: CASSVSAGSQTQYF.

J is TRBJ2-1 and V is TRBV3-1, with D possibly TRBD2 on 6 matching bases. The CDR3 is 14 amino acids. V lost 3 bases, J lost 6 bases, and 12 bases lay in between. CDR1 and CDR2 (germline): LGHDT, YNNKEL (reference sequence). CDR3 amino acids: CASSQDYSINEQFF. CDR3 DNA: TGTGCCAGCAGCCAGGACTACTCTATCAATGAGCAGTTCTTC.

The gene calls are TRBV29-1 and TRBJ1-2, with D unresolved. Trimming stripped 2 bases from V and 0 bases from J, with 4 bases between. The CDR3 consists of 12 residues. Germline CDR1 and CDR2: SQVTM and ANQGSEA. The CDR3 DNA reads TGCAGCGTTGAAAAAGCTAACTATGGCTACACCTTC. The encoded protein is CSVEKANYGYTF.

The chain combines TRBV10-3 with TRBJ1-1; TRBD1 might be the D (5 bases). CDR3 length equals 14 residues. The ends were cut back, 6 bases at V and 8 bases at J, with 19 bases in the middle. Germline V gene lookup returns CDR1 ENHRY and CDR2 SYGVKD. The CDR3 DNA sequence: TGTGCCATCAGCAAACAGGTACGGGACGGGGAAGCTTTCTTT. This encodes CAISKQVRDGEAFF.

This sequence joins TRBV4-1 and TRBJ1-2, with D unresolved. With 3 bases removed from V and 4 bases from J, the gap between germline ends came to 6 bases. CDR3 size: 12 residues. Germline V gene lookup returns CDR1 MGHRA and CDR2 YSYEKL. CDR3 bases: TGCGCCAGCAGCCAGACAAGCTATGGCTACACCTTC. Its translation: CASSQTSYGYTF.

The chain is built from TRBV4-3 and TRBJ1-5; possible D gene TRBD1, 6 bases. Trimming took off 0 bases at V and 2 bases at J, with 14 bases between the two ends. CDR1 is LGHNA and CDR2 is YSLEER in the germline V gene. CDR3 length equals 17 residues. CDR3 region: CASSQDRGRSGNQPQHF. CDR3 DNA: TGCGCCAGCAGCCAAGATCGGGGGCGCTCGGGCAATCAGCCCCAGCATTTT.

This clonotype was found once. CDR3 sequence reads: CASSYDSATLYGYTF. The CDR3 nucleotides are TGTGCCAGCAGTTACGACAGCGCGACTTTGTATGGCTACACCTTC. The rearrangement joins TRBV6-2 or TRBV6-3 to TRBJ1-2; perhaps TRBD1 as D (5 bases). Germline-derived CDR1 and CDR2 are MNHEY and SVGEGT. Deletions cut 2 bases from V and 5 bases from J, with 15 bases between. This CDR3 region has 15 residues.

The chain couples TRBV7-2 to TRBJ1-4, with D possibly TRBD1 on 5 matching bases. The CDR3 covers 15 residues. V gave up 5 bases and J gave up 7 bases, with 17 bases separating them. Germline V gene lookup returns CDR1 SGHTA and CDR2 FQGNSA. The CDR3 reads CASSTRRGSGEKLFF. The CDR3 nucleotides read TGTGCCAGCAGCACGCGACGGGGGTCAGGTGAAAAACTGTTTTTT.

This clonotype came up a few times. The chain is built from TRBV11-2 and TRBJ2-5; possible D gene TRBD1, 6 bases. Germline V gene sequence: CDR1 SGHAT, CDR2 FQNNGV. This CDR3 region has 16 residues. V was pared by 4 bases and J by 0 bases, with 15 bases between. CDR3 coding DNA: TGTGCCAGCAGCTCACACAGGGAGTCGAACCAAGAGACCCAGTACTTC. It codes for CASSSHRESNQETQYF. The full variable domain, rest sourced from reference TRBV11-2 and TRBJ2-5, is EAGVAQSPRYKIIEKRQSVAFWCNPISGHATLYWYQQILGQGPKLLIQFQNNGVVDDSQLPKDRFSAERLKGVDSTLKIQPAKLEDSAVYLCASSSHRESNQETQYFGPGTRLLVL.

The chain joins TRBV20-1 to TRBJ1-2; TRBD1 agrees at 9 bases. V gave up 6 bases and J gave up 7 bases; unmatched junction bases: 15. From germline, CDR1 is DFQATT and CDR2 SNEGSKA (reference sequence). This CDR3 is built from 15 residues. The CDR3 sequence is CSALTEEDRGLGYTF. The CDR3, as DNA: TGCAGTGCCCTGACTGAAGAGGACAGGGGCCTTGGCTACACCTTC.

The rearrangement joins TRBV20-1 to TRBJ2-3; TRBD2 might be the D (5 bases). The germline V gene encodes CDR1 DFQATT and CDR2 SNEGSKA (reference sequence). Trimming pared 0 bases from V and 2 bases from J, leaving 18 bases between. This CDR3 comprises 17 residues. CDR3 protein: CSARDSSRGLITDTQYF. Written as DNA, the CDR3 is TGCAGTGCTAGAGATTCCTCTCGGGGTCTTATCACAGATACGCAGTATTTT.

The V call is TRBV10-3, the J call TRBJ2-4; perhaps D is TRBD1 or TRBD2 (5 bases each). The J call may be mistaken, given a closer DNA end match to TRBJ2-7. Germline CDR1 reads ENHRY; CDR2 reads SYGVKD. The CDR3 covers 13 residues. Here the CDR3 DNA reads TGTGCCATCAGGCTTAGGGACCTCGACGAGCAGTACTTC. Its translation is CAIRLRDLDEQYF.

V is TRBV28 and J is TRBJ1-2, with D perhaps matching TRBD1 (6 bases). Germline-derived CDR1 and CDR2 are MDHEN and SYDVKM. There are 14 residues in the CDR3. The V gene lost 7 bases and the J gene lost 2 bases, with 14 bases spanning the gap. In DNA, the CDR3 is TGTGCCAGCATCAATCGGACAGCGAACTATGGCTACACCTTC. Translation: CASINRTANYGYTF.

CDR3 DNA: TGTGCCAGCAGCCCGGTGGGCGGGACCTCCTACGAGCAGTACTTC. Residues: CASSPVGGTSYEQYF. The rearrangement joins TRBV14 to TRBJ2-7, with a weak D call TRBD2 (6 bases). Deletions cut 4 bases from V and 0 bases from J, with 13 bases between. Germline loops: CDR1 SGHDN, CDR2 FVKESK. This CDR3 has 15 amino acids. Based on the CDR3 plus reference TRBV14 and TRBJ2-7, the full variable domain is EAGVTQFPSHSVIEKGQTVTLRCDPISGHDNLYWYRRVMGKEIKFLLHFVKESKQDESGMPNNRFLAERTGGTYSTLKVQPAELEDSGVYFCASSPVGGTSYEQYFGPGTRLTVT.

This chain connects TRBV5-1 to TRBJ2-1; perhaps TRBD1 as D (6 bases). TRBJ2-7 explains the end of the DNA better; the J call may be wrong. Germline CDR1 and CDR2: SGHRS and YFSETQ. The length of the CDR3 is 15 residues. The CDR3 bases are TGCGCCAGCAGCTTGGGAGCAATTTGGGACAATGAGCAGTACTTC. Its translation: CASSLGAIWDNEQYF.

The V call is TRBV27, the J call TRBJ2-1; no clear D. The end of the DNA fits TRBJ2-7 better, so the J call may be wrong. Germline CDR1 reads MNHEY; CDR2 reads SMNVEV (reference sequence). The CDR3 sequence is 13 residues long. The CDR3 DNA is TGTGCCAGCGGGCTCGGCAGGACCGGCGAGCAGTACTTC. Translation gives CASGLGRTGEQYF.

The CDR3 loop reads CASSLETQGYYEQYF. CDR3 coding DNA: TGTGCCAGCAGCTTAGAGACACAGGGGTACTACGAGCAGTACTTC. The gene calls are TRBV7-6 and TRBJ2-7; TRBD1 matches at 7 bases. Trimming removed 1 base from V and 3 bases from J; junction bases left unmatched: 6. Germline V gene lookup returns CDR1 SGHVS and CDR2 FNYEAQ. The CDR3 is 15 residues long.

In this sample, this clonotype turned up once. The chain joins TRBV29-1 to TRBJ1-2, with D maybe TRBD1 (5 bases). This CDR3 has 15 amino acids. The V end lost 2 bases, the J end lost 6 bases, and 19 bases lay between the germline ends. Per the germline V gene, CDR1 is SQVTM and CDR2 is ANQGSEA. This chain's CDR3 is CSVERLFGGEDGYTF. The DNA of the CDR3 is TGCAGCGTTGAACGTCTGTTCGGGGGAGAGGATGGCTACACCTTC.

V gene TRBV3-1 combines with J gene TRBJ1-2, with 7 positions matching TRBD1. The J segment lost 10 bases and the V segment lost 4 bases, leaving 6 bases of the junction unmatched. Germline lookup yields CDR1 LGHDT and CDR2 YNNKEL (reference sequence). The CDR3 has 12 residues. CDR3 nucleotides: TGTGCCAGCAGCCGCGGACAGGATGACTACACCTTC. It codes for CASSRGQDDYTF.

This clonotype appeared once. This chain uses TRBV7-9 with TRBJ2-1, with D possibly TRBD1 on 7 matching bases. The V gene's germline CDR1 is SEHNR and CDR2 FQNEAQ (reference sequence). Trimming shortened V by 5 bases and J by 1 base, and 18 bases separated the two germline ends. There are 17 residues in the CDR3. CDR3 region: CASSPREQGVSYNEQFF. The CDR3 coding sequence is TGTGCCAGCAGCCCACGGGAGCAGGGGGTATCCTACAATGAGCAGTTCTTC.

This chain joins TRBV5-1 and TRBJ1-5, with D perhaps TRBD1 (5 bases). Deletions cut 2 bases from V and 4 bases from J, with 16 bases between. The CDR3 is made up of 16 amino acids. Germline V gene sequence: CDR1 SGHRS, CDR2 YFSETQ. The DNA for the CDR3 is TGCGCCAGCAGCTTAACTGGTAGGGGTACTAATCAGCCCCAGCATTTT. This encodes CASSLTGRGTNQPQHF.

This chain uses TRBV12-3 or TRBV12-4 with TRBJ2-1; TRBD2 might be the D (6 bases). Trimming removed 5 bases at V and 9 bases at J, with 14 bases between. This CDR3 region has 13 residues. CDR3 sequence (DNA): TGTGCCAGCAGTGTATTTCAGGGAGGTGAGCAGTTCTTC. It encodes CASSVFQGGEQFF.

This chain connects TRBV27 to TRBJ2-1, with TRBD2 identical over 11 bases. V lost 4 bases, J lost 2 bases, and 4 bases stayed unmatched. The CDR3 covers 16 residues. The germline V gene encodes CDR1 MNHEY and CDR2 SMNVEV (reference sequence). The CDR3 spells CASSWGGLAAYNEQFF. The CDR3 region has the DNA TGTGCCAGCAGTTGGGGGGGACTAGCGGCCTACAATGAGCAGTTCTTC.

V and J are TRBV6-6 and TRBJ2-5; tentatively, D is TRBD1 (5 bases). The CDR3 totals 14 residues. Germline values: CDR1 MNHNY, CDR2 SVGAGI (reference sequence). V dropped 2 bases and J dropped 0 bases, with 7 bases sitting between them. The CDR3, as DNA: TGTGCCAGCAGTTACGGGGCCAACCAAGAGACCCAGTACTTC. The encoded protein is CASSYGANQETQYF.

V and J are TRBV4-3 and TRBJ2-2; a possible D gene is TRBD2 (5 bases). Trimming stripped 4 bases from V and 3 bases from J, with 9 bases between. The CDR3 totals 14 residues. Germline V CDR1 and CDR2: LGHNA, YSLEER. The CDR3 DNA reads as TGCGCCAGCAGCCTTGGACTCCACACCGGGGAGCTGTTTTTT. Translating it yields CASSLGLHTGELFF.

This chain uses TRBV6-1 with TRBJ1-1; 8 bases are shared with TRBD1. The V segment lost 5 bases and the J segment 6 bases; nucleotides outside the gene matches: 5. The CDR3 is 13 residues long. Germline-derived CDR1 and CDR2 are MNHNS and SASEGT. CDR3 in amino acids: CASSLDRDPEAFF. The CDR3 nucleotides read TGTGCCAGCAGTCTGGACAGGGATCCTGAAGCTTTCTTT.

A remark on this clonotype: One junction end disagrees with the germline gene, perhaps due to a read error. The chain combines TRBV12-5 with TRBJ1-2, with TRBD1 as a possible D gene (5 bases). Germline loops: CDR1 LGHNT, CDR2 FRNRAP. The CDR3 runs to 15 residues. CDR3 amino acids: CASGFLGTSNYGYTF. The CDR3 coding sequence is TGTGCTAGTGGTTTTCTCGGGACTTCAAACTACGGCTACACCTTC.

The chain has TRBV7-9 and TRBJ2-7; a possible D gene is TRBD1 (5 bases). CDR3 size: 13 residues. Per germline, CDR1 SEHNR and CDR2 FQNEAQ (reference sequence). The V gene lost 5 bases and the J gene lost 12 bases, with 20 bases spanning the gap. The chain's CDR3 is CASSRISDSMPYF. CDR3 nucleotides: TGTGCCAGCAGCCGAATATCTGACAGTATGCCGTACTTC.